These T cell receptor beta chains were read from a single sample in a study of vaccination and CD4 T cells after COVID-19. Antigens of these TCRs are unknown. Each CDR3 protein is one row after TCRdb ran MiXCR on the PCR reads. Among 15,000 to 20,000 distinct CDR3 sequences listed, under 60% were seen once. Sequencing input: CD4+ T cells from blood, cultured in vitro. Source of these receptors: a human donor who had recovered from COVID-19. Both conserved end residues are part of each CDR3. D genes are given only for firm matches. Some rows have no size entry. The others give once, few or many, or a class for an expanded clone.

V: TRBV5-8
size: -
J: TRBJ2-3
D: -
CDR3: CASSLEPGLSTDTQYF
DNA: TGTGCCAGCAGCTTGGAACCGGGACTCAGCACAGATACGCAGTATTTT

V: TRBV5-1
size: -
J: TRBJ1-6
D: TRBD1
CDR3: CASSSDRGSPLHF
DNA: TGCGCCAGCAGCTCCGACAGGGGTTCACCCCTCCACTTT

V: TRBV5-4
size: -
J: TRBJ2-5
D: TRBD2
CDR3: CASSLATSGLQETQYF
DNA: TGTGCCAGCAGCTTGGCCACTAGCGGGCTCCAAGAGACCCAGTACTTC

V: TRBV27
size: -
J: TRBJ2-7
D: TRBD2
CDR3: CASNGLAMLEQYF
DNA: TGTGCCAGCAACGGACTAGCGATGCTCGAGCAGTACTTC

V: TRBV20-1
size: large
J: TRBJ2-1
D: TRBD2
CDR3: CSAERGRVYNEQFF
DNA: TGCAGTGCCGAACGCGGGAGAGTGTACAATGAGCAGTTCTTC

V: TRBV28
size: few
J: TRBJ1-5
D: -
CDR3: CASRKADRRQPQHF
DNA: TGTGCCAGCAGGAAGGCAGACCGGCGCCAGCCCCAGCATTTT

V: TRBV10-3
size: few
J: TRBJ1-1
D: -
CDR3: CAISAGIGTEAFF
DNA: TGTGCCATCAGTGCCGGGATAGGCACTGAAGCTTTCTTT

V: TRBV11-2
size: few
J: TRBJ2-3
D: TRBD2
CDR3: CAIRVLAGTDTQYF
DNA: TGTGCCATAAGGGTACTAGCGGGAACAGATACGCAGTATTTT

V: TRBV27
size: -
J: TRBJ2-5
D: TRBD2
CDR3: CASRVAGAETQYF
DNA: TGTGCCAGCAGAGTAGCGGGAGCGGAGACCCAGTACTTC

V: TRBV5-1
size: -
J: TRBJ2-2
D: -
CDR3: CASKSGQGYTGELFF
DNA: TGCGCCAGCAAGAGTGGGCAGGGGTACACCGGGGAGCTGTTTTTT

V: TRBV7-9
size: -
J: TRBJ2-7
D: -
CDR3: CASSLEGGLIYEQYF
DNA: TGTGCCAGCAGCTTAGAGGGAGGTCTAATCTACGAGCAGTACTTC

V: TRBV20-1
size: -
J: TRBJ2-3
D: -
CDR3: CSAREQRASTDTQYF
DNA: TGCAGTGCTAGAGAACAGCGGGCAAGCACAGATACGCAGTATTTT

V: TRBV20-1
size: once
J: TRBJ2-7
D: -
CDR3: CSARGHLAYEQYF
DNA: TGCAGTGCTAGGGGACACCTCGCCTACGAGCAGTACTTC

V: TRBV6-5
size: -
J: TRBJ1-5
D: TRBD1
CDR3: CASSYTGTGNNQPQHF
DNA: TGTGCCAGCAGTTACACCGGGACAGGTAACAATCAGCCCCAGCATTTT

V: TRBV2
size: -
J: TRBJ2-7
D: -
CDR3: CASSEMDGGGPYF
DNA: TGTGCCAGCAGTGAAATGGATGGGGGCGGTCCGTACTTC

V: TRBV6-5
size: -
J: TRBJ2-3
D: TRBD2
CDR3: CASSYAGGPTDTQYF
DNA: TGTGCCAGCAGTTACGCGGGAGGGCCTACAGATACGCAGTATTTT

V: TRBV2
size: -
J: TRBJ1-5
D: -
CDR3: CASRREVNQPQHF
DNA: TGTGCCAGCAGGAGGGAGGTCAATCAGCCCCAGCATTTT

V: TRBV20-1
size: few
J: TRBJ1-2
D: -
CDR3: CSARPRGGNYGYTF
DNA: TGCAGTGCTAGACCCCGGGGCGGAAACTATGGCTACACCTTC

V: TRBV7-2
size: -
J: TRBJ1-2
D: -
CDR3: CASSSMLTNYGYTF
DNA: TGTGCCAGCAGCTCTATGCTGACTAACTATGGCTACACCTTC

V: TRBV20-1
size: few
J: TRBJ2-5
D: -
CDR3: CSARVGQFQETQYF
DNA: TGCAGTGCTAGAGTCGGACAGTTCCAAGAGACCCAGTACTTC

V: TRBV20-1
size: few
J: TRBJ1-1
D: TRBD1
CDR3: CSATDRVGTEAFF
DNA: TGCAGTGCCACCGACAGGGTGGGCACTGAAGCTTTCTTT

V: TRBV7-2
size: -
J: TRBJ2-2
D: TRBD2
CDR3: CASSLMAGGGTGELFF
DNA: TGTGCCAGCAGCTTAATGGCGGGAGGGGGCACCGGGGAGCTGTTTTTT

V: TRBV6-4
size: few
J: TRBJ1-2
D: -
CDR3: CASSDSGREGYTF
DNA: TGTGCCAGCAGTGACTCGGGGAGGGAGGGCTACACCTTC

V: TRBV19
size: -
J: TRBJ1-1
D: -
CDR3: CASSTPLGDSYMNTEAFF
DNA: TGTGCCAGTAGTACCCCTCTGGGTGACTCGTATATGAACACTGAAGCTTTCTTT

V: TRBV5-8
size: -
J: TRBJ2-7
D: -
CDR3: CASSLGPIYEQYF
DNA: TGTGCCAGCAGCTTAGGGCCGATCTACGAGCAGTACTTC

V: TRBV5-4
size: -
J: TRBJ2-7
D: -
CDR3: CASSSATHSYEQYF
DNA: TGTGCCAGCAGCTCCGCCACCCACTCCTACGAGCAGTACTTC

V: TRBV20-1
size: -
J: TRBJ2-1
D: TRBD2
CDR3: CSARPLAGSYNEQFF
DNA: TGCAGTGCTAGGCCCCTAGCGGGCTCCTACAATGAGCAGTTCTTC

V: TRBV20-1
size: -
J: TRBJ2-3
D: TRBD1
CDR3: CSASDRGDTQYF
DNA: TGCAGTGCCTCCGACAGGGGCGATACGCAGTATTTT

V: TRBV12-3/TRBV12-4
size: few
J: TRBJ1-2
D: -
CDR3: CASSKTRTAGEGGYTF
DNA: TGTGCCAGCAGTAAAACTAGGACAGCGGGGGAAGGTGGCTACACCTTC

V: TRBV28
size: -
J: TRBJ2-7
D: -
CDR3: CASSQQGGRDEQYF
DNA: TGTGCCAGCAGTCAACAGGGTGGCCGGGACGAGCAGTACTTC

V: TRBV5-1
size: -
J: TRBJ1-6
D: -
CDR3: CASSLASGANSPLHF
DNA: TGCGCCAGCAGCTTGGCCTCAGGGGCAAATTCACCCCTCCACTTT

V: TRBV20-1
size: -
J: TRBJ1-1
D: -
CDR3: CSAIIGAMNTEAFF
DNA: TGCAGTGCTATAATCGGGGCGATGAACACTGAAGCTTTCTTT

V: TRBV5-8
size: -
J: TRBJ1-5
D: TRBD1
CDR3: CASSLDRGGRNQPQHF
DNA: TGTGCCAGCAGCTTGGACAGGGGGGGACGGAATCAGCCCCAGCATTTT

V: TRBV30
size: -
J: TRBJ1-2
D: -
CDR3: CAWSPGLNYGYTF
DNA: TGTGCCTGGAGCCCAGGCCTAAACTATGGCTACACCTTC

V: TRBV5-4
size: -
J: TRBJ1-2
D: -
CDR3: CASSSLKENNYGYTF
DNA: TGTGCCAGCAGCTCCCTAAAGGAAAATAACTATGGCTACACCTTC

V: TRBV6-2/TRBV6-3
size: -
J: TRBJ1-3
D: -
CDR3: CASSYRRRGNTIYF
DNA: TGTGCCAGCAGTTACCGGAGACGCGGAAACACCATATATTTT